Listed below are T cell receptor beta chains from one sample, sequenced in a study of graft-versus-host responses after intestinal transplantation. Generated by immunoSEQ multiplex PCR, the TCRdb table keeps only in-frame clones and is missing some. The sample records about 100,000 clones, less than 90% being singletons. Their antigen targets remain unknown. The sequences come from unstimulated CD4+ T cells sorted from spleen or lymph node cells, collected before transplant. The origin of the receptors is a human donor who was the organ donor for an intestinal transplant. The CDR3 runs from the conserved cysteine through the conserved F or W. D genes are given only for firm matches. Rows may omit the clone size; those that give it use once, few, many or a size class.

clone size,V gene,D gene,J gene,CDR3 protein,CDR3 DNA
NA,TRBV6-1,NA,TRBJ1-6,CASSEIGGSPLHF,TGTGCCAGCAGTGAAATTGGGGGTTCACCCCTCCACTTT
NA,TRBV6-5,NA,TRBJ1-6,CASSEGPGSPLHF,TGTGCCAGCAGTGAAGGCCCGGGGTCACCCCTCCACTTT
once,TRBV15,NA,TRBJ2-4,CATSRDGGNLQGPQYF,TGTGCCACCAGCAGAGATGGGGGAAACCTACAGGGCCCTCAGTACTTC
few,TRBV7-2,TRBD2,TRBJ2-3,CASSDTSGGADTQYF,TGTGCCAGCAGCGATACTAGCGGGGGGGCAGATACGCAGTATTTT
once,TRBV29-1,NA,TRBJ1-2,CSVETPPGSKGYTF,TGCAGCGTTGAAACCCCCCCAGGGTCGAAGGGCTACACCTTC
NA,TRBV6-1,NA,TRBJ2-5,CASSDGTGKKETQYF,TGTGCCAGCAGTGACGGTACAGGGAAGAAAGAGACCCAGTACTTC
NA,TRBV27,NA,TRBJ1-1,CASSLRGGPTEAFF,TGTGCCAGCAGCCTCCGCGGGGGTCCAACTGAAGCTTTCTTT
NA,TRBV19,NA,TRBJ1-2,CASSPTGLEANYGYTF,TGTGCCAGTAGTCCGACGGGGTTGGAGGCTAACTATGGCTACACCTTC
NA,TRBV5-1,NA,TRBJ1-6,CASSLERGNSPLHF,TGCGCCAGCAGCTTGGAGAGAGGGAATTCACCCCTCCACTTT
NA,TRBV5-1,NA,TRBJ1-3,CASSPGGGPPGNTIYF,TGCGCCAGCAGCCCCGGTGGGGGGCCCCCTGGAAACACCATATATTTT
NA,TRBV20-1,NA,TRBJ2-1,CSAMGNEQFF,TGCAGTGCTATGGGGAATGAGCAGTTCTTC
once,TRBV4-1,NA,TRBJ2-5,CASSPSGSWARETQYF,TGCGCCAGCAGCCCTTCTGGGAGCTGGGCGAGAGAGACCCAGTACTTC
NA,TRBV28,NA,TRBJ2-5,CASSLLAWEAQYF,TGTGCCAGCAGTTTGTTAGCGTGGGAGGCCCAGTACTTC
NA,TRBV7-8,NA,TRBJ2-7,CASSPRDLYEQYF,TGTGCCAGCAGCCCCCGGGACCTCTACGAGCAGTACTTC
NA,TRBV5-1,NA,TRBJ1-2,CASSLDSSNYGYTF,TGCGCCAGCAGCTTGGACAGTTCTAACTATGGCTACACCTTC
NA,TRBV28,TRBD2,TRBJ2-1,CASSWGPSGGVNEQFF,TGTGCCAGCAGTTGGGGACCTAGCGGGGGGGTCAATGAGCAGTTCTTC
NA,TRBV4-2,NA,TRBJ1-4,CASRSGRLALGTNEKLFF,TGTGCCAGCAGATCGGGACGCCTGGCGTTGGGAACTAATGAAAAACTGTTTTTT
few,TRBV6-6,NA,TRBJ2-7,CASSPPGAPSSYEQYF,TGTGCCAGCAGCCCCCCCGGGGCTCCGTCCTCCTACGAGCAGTACTTC
once,TRBV5-1,NA,TRBJ2-2,CASSFREEAGELFF,TGCGCCAGCAGCTTCAGGGAGGAGGCCGGGGAGCTGTTTTTT
NA,TRBV30,NA,TRBJ1-1,CAWSPQTEAFF,TGTGCCTGGAGCCCCCAAACTGAAGCTTTCTTT
NA,TRBV9,NA,TRBJ2-1,CASSVPPGGELVINEQFF,TGTGCCAGCAGCGTCCCACCCGGCGGGGAGTTGGTGATCAATGAGCAGTTCTTC
NA,TRBV6-6,TRBD1,TRBJ1-4,CASSYRTGRNEKLFF,TGTGCCAGCAGTTACCGGACAGGGAGGAATGAAAAACTGTTTTTT
NA,TRBV10-1,NA,TRBJ2-1,CASSETDSGEQFF,TGCGCCAGCAGTGAGACGGACAGCGGTGAGCAGTTCTTC
NA,TRBV5-6,NA,TRBJ1-5,CASSLRQTGGNQPQHF,TGTGCCAGCAGCCTCAGACAGACCGGGGGCAATCAGCCCCAGCATTTT
NA,TRBV28,TRBD2,TRBJ2-2,CASSLPAGRIAGELFF,TGTGCCAGCAGTTTGCCAGCGGGGAGGATCGCCGGGGAGCTGTTTTTT
NA,TRBV19,TRBD1,TRBJ1-3,CASSISPGGGAGNTIYF,TGTGCCAGTAGTATAAGCCCCGGAGGGGGCGCTGGAAACACCATATATTTT
NA,TRBV5-4,TRBD1,TRBJ1-2,CASRTTGDSFSLNYGYTF,TGTGCCAGCAGGACCACAGGGGATTCTTTCTCTTTAAACTATGGCTACACCTTC
NA,TRBV28,NA,TRBJ2-7,CASSLQGPYEQYF,TGTGCCAGCAGTTTGCAGGGCCCCTACGAGCAGTACTTC
NA,TRBV2,TRBD1,TRBJ1-2,CASSPLAKQGSNYGYTF,TGTGCCAGCAGCCCCTTAGCCAAACAGGGGTCCAACTATGGCTACACCTTC
once,TRBV4-1,TRBD1,TRBJ1-6,CASSQADRGSPLHF,TGCGCCAGCAGCCAAGCAGACAGGGGTTCACCCCTCCACTTT
NA,TRBV13,NA,TRBJ1-4,CASSSRGAGSALEKLFF,TGTGCCAGCAGCTCAAGAGGCGCCGGAAGCGCGTTGGAAAAACTGTTTTTT
NA,TRBV28,TRBD1,TRBJ2-5,CASRRPGTGEETQYF,TGTGCCAGCAGGCGCCCCGGGACAGGGGAAGAGACCCAGTACTTC
few,TRBV2,TRBD1,TRBJ1-2,CASSPQGARDGYTF,TGTGCCAGCAGTCCACAGGGGGCGCGGGATGGCTACACCTTC
NA,TRBV9,NA,TRBJ1-2,CASNPMNIGGHLNTF,TGTGCCAGCAACCCCATGAACATCGGGGGCCATCTCAACACCTTC
once,TRBV29-1,NA,TRBJ2-1,CSAYEAREQFF,TGCAGCGCCTACGAAGCCCGTGAGCAGTTCTTC
once,TRBV19,NA,TRBJ2-1,CASSLKGEPYNEQFF,TGTGCCAGTAGTTTGAAGGGGGAGCCATACAATGAGCAGTTCTTC
NA,TRBV5-1,TRBD2,TRBJ2-1,CASGKTSGGPGEQFF,TGCGCCAGCGGGAAAACTAGCGGGGGGCCGGGTGAGCAGTTCTTC